These 18 T cell receptor beta chains were sequenced from one sample in a study of CD8 T cells in Susac syndrome. Reverse transcription of about 0.5 to 1 ug RNA was carried out with random hexamers. TCRdb used MiXCR to reprocess the immunoSEQ multiplex PCR reads, holding one entry per CDR3 protein. Of more than 250,000 distinct CDR3 sequences listed, about 90% are singletons. Sequencing input: CD4+ T cells from PBMCs. Every receptor here comes from a human donor with multiple sclerosis.

The chain combines TRBV6-6 with TRBJ2-5; D gene uncertain. CDR1 and CDR2 from the germline V gene are MNHNY and SVGAGI (reference sequence). The CDR3 spans 14 residues. V shed 5 bases and J shed 10 bases, with 20 bases lying between them. CDR3 DNA: TGTGCCAGCAGTCCCCCGAACGAGAGGATGAGCCAGTACTTC. Translated: CASSPPNERMSQYF.

J is TRBJ1-2 and V is TRBV20-1; no clear D. The CDR3 sequence is 12 residues long. Trimming removed 3 bases from V and 4 bases from J, with 9 bases in between. Germline CDR1 is DFQATT and CDR2 is SNEGSKA (reference sequence). CDR3 loop: CSASRQIYGYTF. The CDR3 DNA follows: TGCAGTGCTAGTCGGCAGATCTATGGCTACACCTTC.

This chain connects TRBV9 to TRBJ2-2; D not resolved. CDR1 and CDR2 (germline): SGDLS, YYNGEE. V was clipped by 4 bases and J by 5 bases, with 12 bases between them. The CDR3 is 14 amino acids. CDR3 nucleotides: TGTGCCAGCAGCCGGGCCCTGGGGACCGGGGAGCTGTTTTTT. Its translation: CASSRALGTGELFF. Full variable domain (remainder filled in from reference TRBV9 and TRBJ2-2): DSGVTQTPKHLITATGQRVTLRCSPRSGDLSVYWYQQSLDQGLQFLIQYYNGEERAKGNILERFSAQQFPDLHSELNLSSLELGDSALYFCASSRALGTGELFFGEGSRLTVL.

V gene TRBV18 combines with J gene TRBJ2-5, with unresolved D. Deletions cut 0 bases from V and 3 bases from J, with 5 bases between. This CDR3 spans 13 amino acids. In germline, CDR1 is KGHSH, CDR2 LQKENI. DNA for the CDR3: TGTGCCAGCTCACCACCATCTGAAGAGACCCAGTACTTC. Residues: CASSPPSEETQYF.

The chain employs TRBV27 and TRBJ2-5, with D possibly TRBD1 on 6 matching bases. The CDR3 extends over 15 amino acids. V lost 3 bases, J lost 7 bases, and 18 bases lay in between. Germline CDR1 reads MNHEY; CDR2 reads SMNVEV (reference sequence). The CDR3 bases are TGTGCCAGCAGTTTTTCAAGGGGGTCCGTGGGGACCCAGTACTTC. Protein sequence: CASSFSRGSVGTQYF.

This clonotype was seen only a few times. V usage is TRBV5-1 and J usage is TRBJ1-1; TRBD1 aligns across 8 bases. V shed 0 bases and J 2 bases; nucleotides not matched to a gene: 6. This CDR3 is built from 16 residues. Germline V gene lookup returns CDR1 SGHRS and CDR2 YFSETQ. The CDR3 sequence: CASSLGQGMGNTEAFF. CDR3 sequence (DNA): TGCGCCAGCAGCTTGGGACAGGGGATGGGAAACACTGAAGCTTTCTTT.

V gene TRBV18 combines with J gene TRBJ1-1; perhaps TRBD1 as D (6 bases). Trimming cost V 6 bases and J 6 bases, with 14 bases left between them. This CDR3 has 13 residues. The germline gives CDR1 KGHSH, CDR2 LQKENI. This CDR3 is CASSRGQTAEAFF. The DNA of the CDR3 is TGTGCCAGCTCGAGGGGACAAACAGCTGAAGCTTTCTTT.

V and J are TRBV28 and TRBJ2-1; 7 bases are shared with TRBD2. Per germline, CDR1 MDHEN and CDR2 SYDVKM. This CDR3 is 14 amino acids long. The junction had 7 bases not matched to a gene; V was cut back by 6 bases and J by 5 bases. CDR3 nucleotide sequence: TGTGCCAGCAGGCAAGCGGGACCGAACAATGAGCAGTTCTTC. This encodes CASRQAGPNNEQFF.

This chain connects TRBV7-2 to TRBJ2-5, with D perhaps matching TRBD1 (6 bases). V was clipped by 4 bases and J by 2 bases, with 11 bases between them. The CDR3 is made up of 14 amino acids. In germline, CDR1 is SGHTA, CDR2 FQGNSA. DNA of the CDR3: TGTGCCAGCAGCTCGGACAGAATACAAGAGACCCAGTACTTC. This gives the protein CASSSDRIQETQYF.

The rearrangement joins TRBV12-3 or TRBV12-4 to TRBJ1-1; D is ambiguous. CDR3 length: 12 residues. Trimming stripped 3 bases from V and 5 bases from J, with 7 bases between. The CDR3 loop reads CASSFRRTEAFF. As DNA, the CDR3 is TGTGCCAGCAGTTTCAGGCGGACTGAAGCTTTCTTT.

The V and J genes are TRBV2 and TRBJ1-2; no firm D call. This CDR3 contains 14 residues. The germline gives CDR1 SNHLY, CDR2 FYNNEI. The V and J ends lost 3 bases and 4 bases respectively, with 12 bases between them. The CDR3 region has the DNA TGTGCCAGCAGTGAGGAGGGCCGGATCTATGGCTACACCTTC. It codes for CASSEEGRIYGYTF.

This chain connects TRBV6-1 to TRBJ1-2; D unclear. The ends were cut back, 8 bases at V and 2 bases at J, with 6 bases in the middle. CDR3 length: 11 amino acids. The V gene's germline CDR1 is MNHNS and CDR2 SASEGT. The DNA of the CDR3 is TGTGCCAGCGAAACCAACTATGGCTACACCTTC. Protein: CASETNYGYTF.

The rearrangement joins TRBV6-6 to TRBJ1-5; D possibly corresponds to TRBD1 (6 bases). The CDR3 covers 12 residues. Germline V gene sequence: CDR1 MNHNY, CDR2 SVGAGI (reference sequence). The V gene lost 6 bases and the J gene lost 7 bases, with 10 bases spanning the gap. The CDR3 region has the DNA TGTGCCAGCAGCCACAGGGACCAGCCCCAGCATTTT. Encoded protein: CASSHRDQPQHF.

About this clonotype: An end of the junction does not agree with germline; a read error may underlie this. In DNA, the CDR3 is TGTGCCAGTAAGGGTAGCGATCAGCCCCAGCATTTT. It codes for CASKGSDQPQHF. This chain links TRBV19 with TRBJ1-5; D remains ambiguous. In germline, CDR1 is LNHDA, CDR2 SQIVND (reference sequence). The CDR3 has 12 amino acids.

V usage is TRBV12-3 or TRBV12-4 and J usage is TRBJ1-2, with D possibly TRBD1 on 5 matching bases. Trimming removed 10 bases from V and 8 bases from J, with 26 bases in between. This CDR3 region has 15 residues. CDR3 residues: CATRGVRIGTKGYTF. CDR3 nucleotide sequence: TGTGCCACTCGGGGCGTCAGGATAGGAACAAAGGGCTACACCTTC.

The CDR3 region has the DNA TGTGCCAGTAGTGTGGGGACAACAACTAATGAAAAACTGTTTTTT. The encoded protein is CASSVGTTTNEKLFF. The chain recombines TRBV19 with TRBJ1-4; TRBD1 is a possible D gene (6 bases). Looked up from germline, CDR1 is LNHDA and CDR2 is SQIVND (reference sequence). Trimming removed 5 bases at V and 0 bases at J, with 10 bases between. CDR3 length equals 15 residues.

V gene TRBV20-1 combines with J gene TRBJ2-7; D possibly corresponds to TRBD2 (6 bases). CDR1 and CDR2 (germline): DFQATT, SNEGSKA (reference sequence). Trimming took off 0 bases at V and 6 bases at J, with 12 bases between the two ends. The CDR3 runs 13 residues. CDR3 sequence reads: CSARDVVGGEQYF. Here the CDR3 DNA reads TGCAGTGCTAGAGATGTGGTCGGGGGCGAGCAGTACTTC.

The chain links TRBV6-6 to TRBJ1-5, with D unresolved. CDR3 length equals 16 residues. V was clipped by 7 bases and J by 0 bases, with 16 bases between them. Germline CDR1 MNHNY, CDR2 SVGAGI (reference sequence). CDR3: CASTVMDWYSNQPQHF. In nucleotides, the CDR3 is TGTGCCAGCACCGTTATGGATTGGTATAGCAATCAGCCCCAGCATTTT.